Sequencing of this T cell receptor beta chain was carried out in a study of blood T cell repertoires in COVID-19. The wider study: There were acute and convalescent COVID-19 samples, and they came from the United States, Italy and Spain. PBMCs, B-cell-depleted T cells, or T cells provided the cDNA or gDNA that made up the material.

This clone was seen only once. TCRdb's copy holds only in-frame clones and misses some; the assay was immunoSEQ multiplex PCR. The sample records 200,000 to 250,000 clones, around 82% being singletons. V lost 5 bases, J lost 6 bases, and 5 bases stayed unmatched. From germline, CDR1 is MNHEY and CDR2 SVGAGI. This CDR3 comprises 14 residues. The sequencing sample was made of peripheral blood. This chain uses TRBV6-5 with TRBJ2-5; 11 positions match TRBD1. The TCR comes from a woman older than 75 with acute or convalescent COVID-19. Here the CDR3 reads CASSRTGGGKTQYF. As DNA, the CDR3 is TGTGCCAGCAGTCGGACAGGGGGCGGAAAGACCCAGTACTTC.